What follows are 9 T cell receptor beta chains derived from one specimen sequenced in a study of radiation and T cells in renal cell carcinoma. This sample's time point: blood 4 weeks post-SBRT, at nephrectomy. Regarding treatment: 15 Gy SBRT to primary tumor, nephrectomy 4 weeks later. This table comes from immunoSEQ multiplex PCR, and its TCRdb copy is limited to in-frame clones, with some not included. The sample lists some 81,000 clones, approximately 90% occurring once. The source was blood, collected from a patient whose treatment included radiotherapy and nephrectomy. The receptor source for this set is a woman between 65 and 79 years old with renal cell carcinoma.

The chain has TRBV7-2 and TRBJ2-2, with D unresolved. The germline gives CDR1 SGHTA, CDR2 FQGNSA. V lost 1 base and J 3 bases, leaving 9 bases between the germline ends. The CDR3 has 15 amino acids. CDR3 sequence reads: CASSLVWTYTGELFF. Here the CDR3 DNA reads TGTGCCAGCAGCTTAGTTTGGACCTACACCGGGGAGCTGTTTTTT.

The chain carries TRBV15 and TRBJ1-3; D is unresolved. The length of the CDR3 is 14 residues. CDR1 and CDR2 from the germline V gene are LNHNV and YYDKDF (reference sequence). Deletions cut 9 bases from V and 0 bases from J, with 12 bases between. The DNA for the CDR3 is TGTGCCACGGCACCCTCGAGCTCTGGAAACACCATATATTTT. This codes for CATAPSSSGNTIYF.

This chain joins TRBV5-1 and TRBJ1-1; possibly TRBD1 for D (6 bases). Per the germline V gene, CDR1 is SGHRS and CDR2 is YFSETQ. This CDR3 has 15 residues. V lost 4 bases, J lost 5 bases, and 18 bases lay in between. The CDR3 region is CASSPRQQGGTEAFF. The CDR3, as DNA: TGCGCCAGCAGCCCAAGGCAGCAAGGGGGGACTGAAGCTTTCTTT.

This chain joins TRBV19 and TRBJ2-5, with 15 bases fitting TRBD2. The trim removed 9 bases at V and 4 bases at J, leaving 6 bases unmatched. CDR1 LNHDA and CDR2 SQIVND come from the germline V gene (reference sequence). The CDR3 spans 15 residues. The CDR3, as DNA: TGTGCCAGGGATCCGGGACTAGCGGGGGGAGAGACCCAGTACTTC. It encodes CARDPGLAGGETQYF.

This clone has more than one count but fewer than ten. The V and J genes are TRBV29-1 and TRBJ1-2; D unresolved. Trimming left V 6 bases short and J 0 bases short, with 8 bases between. This CDR3 comprises 12 residues. From germline, CDR1 is SQVTM and CDR2 ANQGSEA. CDR3 in amino acids: CSVQQANYGYTF. DNA for the CDR3: TGCAGCGTACAGCAGGCTAACTATGGCTACACCTTC.

The chain couples TRBV5-4 to TRBJ2-7, with TRBD2 identical over 9 bases. Germline V gives CDR1 SGHNT, CDR2 YYREEE (reference sequence). The CDR3 covers 13 residues. The V gene end was trimmed by 1 base and the J gene end by 5 bases; junction bases not matched to a gene: 1. CDR3 in amino acids: CASSLKRGDEQYF. CDR3 bases: TGTGCCAGCAGCTTGAAGCGGGGGGACGAGCAGTACTTC.

This clone was observed a single time. V gene TRBV9 combines with J gene TRBJ1-2; D is uncertain. In germline, CDR1 is SGDLS, CDR2 YYNGEE. The V end lost 0 bases, the J end lost 0 bases, and 9 bases lay between the germline ends. CDR3 length: 15 residues. CDR3 sequence (DNA): TGTGCCAGCAGCGTAGGGGCAGCGGCTAACTATGGCTACACCTTC. Its translation: CASSVGAAANYGYTF.

V gene TRBV27 combines with J gene TRBJ2-2; D assignment may be TRBD1 or TRBD2 (5 bases each). In germline, CDR1 is MNHEY, CDR2 SMNVEV (reference sequence). The V gene lost 0 bases and the J gene lost 7 bases, with 12 bases spanning the gap. This CDR3 region has 15 residues. The CDR3 here is CASSLSGTWDGELFF. For the CDR3, the DNA is TGTGCCAGCAGTTTATCGGGGACCTGGGACGGGGAGCTGTTTTTT.

There are a few counts of this clone. The chain uses TRBV29-1 and TRBJ2-1; 7 bases line up with TRBD2. The CDR3 consists of 14 residues. The trim removed 4 bases at V and 8 bases at J, leaving 11 bases unmatched. Germline V gives CDR1 SQVTM, CDR2 ANQGSEA. Written as DNA, the CDR3 is TGCAGCGTTGCCCGCGGCGGGGGAGCGGATGAGCAGTTCTTC. It is translated as CSVARGGGADEQFF.